Sequencing of this T cell receptor beta chain was carried out in a study of cytomegalovirus exposure and HLA in healthy donors. Turning to the study itself: Early released data comprised approximately 85 million unique TCRs from HLA-typed donors. Findings and limits, study-wide: The authors listed 150 or so TCR beta chains as cytomegalovirus-associated. It was assumed in the presence/absence analyses that sequencing depth was roughly uniform across donors. With high specificity and sensitivity, the classifier reportedly diagnosed cytomegalovirus status.

The PCR made use of 60 Vbeta and 13 Jbeta primers. Sequenced by immunoSEQ multiplex PCR; TCRdb stores in-frame clones only, minus some. The sample has about 69,000 clones; roughly 76% are singletons. Concerning this clone itself: Its specificity is unknown.

Input material: PBMCs. This clonotype originated in a man between 18 and 29 years old in good health and CMV-seronegative.

CDR3 residues: CASSLYLVLQGAEAFF. In nucleotides, the CDR3 is TGTGCCAGCAGCTTATATTTGGTCCTACAGGGGGCTGAAGCTTTCTTT. This sequence joins TRBV5-5 and TRBJ1-1, with 8 positions matching TRBD1. V gave up 2 bases and J gave up 6 bases; unmatched junction bases: 12. Germline V gives CDR1 SGHKS, CDR2 YYEKEE (reference sequence). CDR3 length: 16 residues.